This paragraph reports one T cell receptor (beta chain). This clonotype was seen more than once but under ten times. No cognate antigen has been identified for it. It has no much larger one-base neighbor in the sample; base qualities were not kept. Sample treatment or condition, as interpreted from the label and publication: live attenuated yellow fever vaccine strain. PBMCs were isolated from peripheral blood using a standard Ficoll-Paque protocol. Dynabeads CD4 and CD8 positive selection kits were used to isolate CD4 and CD8 T-cell fractions. RNA was extracted with TriZol from bulk PBMCs, CD4 and CD8 fractions, and dextramer-positive and dextramer-negative fractions. From cysteine to phenylalanine, the CDR3 is 15 amino acids long. Only the CDR3 part of the read is kept: 45 bases, read in frame from the first base. Clipping removes 1 base from V and 4 bases from J, with 0 as the unmatched junction base count. CDR1 is given as LGHNA and CDR2 as YNFKEQ, both from the germline V gene.

This sample was included in a study of T cells after yellow fever vaccination (dated by TCRdb to 2018 to 2020). Some background on the complete study: The SMART-Seq v4 Ultra Low Input RNA kit was used to prepare libraries from fractions with low cell numbers. To follow T-cell clones before and after both primary and booster YFV17D yellow fever vaccination, bulk TCR alpha and beta repertoires underwent longitudinal sequencing. The cohort comprised two healthy male donors, one aged 18 to 30 and one aged 30 to 40 years. Bulk PBMC replicates and cell subsets were isolated from blood drawn at multiple timepoints before and after both primary and secondary immunization. Findings and caveats that apply to the study as a whole: A small share of clonotypes was detected in both CD4 and CD8 compartments, with the overlap likely arising from convergent recombination. The secondary T-cell response was weaker than the primary response but faster, peaking on day 5 instead of day 15. Only two donors were included in the study, so the extent to which the findings can be generalized is limited. Most clones expanded after primary vaccination were re-detected after the booster (96% of CD4 and more than 70% of CD8), suggesting broad memory maintenance. FACS-sorted repertoires could contain abundant contaminating clonotypes from the bulk population, so computational filtering was required.

Synthesis of TCR cDNA relied on 5'RACE template switching, a step that introduced a universal primer site along with unique molecular identifiers. Priming of cDNA synthesis was performed from both the TCR alpha and TCR beta constant segments. Library amplification involved two PCR steps, and the second step added sample barcodes and sequencing adapters. Libraries were sequenced on Illumina HiSeq 2500 (2x100 bp) or NovaSeq (2x150 bp). The published analysis was carried out like this. MIGEC handled demultiplexing of reads and collapsing into UMI consensus sequences, while MiXCR performed V(D)J alignment. Vaccine-responding clonotypes were identified with edgeR using replicate PBMC samples, with FDR below 0.01 and a log2 fold change above 5 up to day 15 being required. Each bulk clonotype was labeled CD4 or CD8 based on which sequenced repertoire, CD4 or CD8, contained the clonotype at higher abundance. Using fastp at Q25 and MiXCR, TCRdb reprocessed the public reads and kept productive beta chains. Every entry covers one CDR3 protein and lists the most common genes and DNA from its rows. The V and J calls and clone size come from TCRdb's table, not from the authors' own analysis. The sample table contains over 45,000 distinct CDR3 sequences; only one count was recorded for approximately 6.9% of them. The top ten hold less than 45% of the sample.

The input for sequencing was CD8+ T cells sorted from PBMCs, taken on the day of the first yellow fever vaccination. The chain joins TRBV4-2 to TRBJ2-7; 14 bases in the junction line up with TRBD2. The receptor comes from a man aged 18 to 30 who received the YFV17D yellow fever vaccine. The CDR3 here reads CASSQGLAGGYEQYF. The DNA is as follows: TGTGCCAGCAGCCAAGGACTAGCGGGGGGGTACGAGCAGTACTTC.